The rows below give T cell receptor beta chains drawn from one sample of a study of OX40 agonist ivuxolimab in advanced cancers. TCRdb's copy holds only in-frame clones and misses some; the assay was immunoSEQ multiplex PCR. Of under 80,000 clones detected, 88% appear once; the ten largest clones hold around 0.78%. The sample here was CD4+ or CD8+ T cells sorted from blood, taken in a trial of the OX40 agonist ivuxolimab. These receptors were collected from an adult with an advanced solid tumor such as melanoma, head and neck, liver or kidney cancer. The CDR3 runs from the conserved cysteine through the conserved F or W. A D gene is named only where the DNA matches it firmly. Not all rows give a size; the values are once, few, many and, for expanded clones, a class.

CDR3 length	V gene	J gene	D gene	clone size	CDR3 protein	CDR3 DNA
15	TRBV10-3	TRBJ1-5	TRBD1	-	CAISDQGQGNQPQHF	TGTGCCATCAGTGACCAGGGACAGGGCAATCAGCCCCAGCATTTT
13	TRBV30	TRBJ1-5	-	-	CAWSPPLNQPQHF	TGTGCCTGGAGTCCTCCACTTAATCAGCCCCAGCATTTT
15	TRBV19	TRBJ1-4	TRBD1	once	CASSPTRGQGGSLFF	TGTGCCAGTAGTCCGACTCGGGGACAGGGGGGATCACTGTTTTTT
16	TRBV21-1	TRBJ2-1	-	-	CASSKGPSGVGSEQFF	TGTGCCAGCAGCAAAGGCCCTAGCGGGGTGGGTAGTGAGCAGTTCTTC
15	TRBV6-1	TRBJ1-1	-	-	CASSELWTANTEAFF	TGTGCCAGCAGTGAATTATGGACAGCTAACACTGAAGCTTTCTTT
15	TRBV6-5	TRBJ2-2	-	-	CASKIRDLSTGELFF	TGTGCCAGCAAAATCCGGGACCTCAGCACCGGGGAGCTGTTTTTT
13	TRBV10-3	TRBJ1-1	-	-	CAISESVNTEAFF	TGTGCCATCAGTGAGTCGGTAAACACTGAAGCTTTCTTT
14	TRBV5-1	TRBJ2-5	TRBD2	-	CASRSSGGQETQYF	TGCGCCAGCAGGAGTAGCGGGGGCCAAGAGACCCAGTACTTC
13	TRBV6-1	TRBJ1-1	-	-	CASSVLEGTEAFF	TGTGCCAGCAGTGTTCTGGAGGGCACTGAAGCTTTCTTT
15	TRBV2	TRBJ2-3	-	-	CASRQGSTSTDTQYF	TGTGCCAGCAGGCAGGGGAGTACTAGCACAGATACGCAGTATTTT
15	TRBV6-6	TRBJ2-1	-	-	CASSRTASSYNEQFF	TGTGCCAGCAGTAGGACTGCAAGCTCCTACAATGAGCAGTTCTTC
15	TRBV28	TRBJ2-6	-	-	CASSLGSSGANVLTF	TGTGCCAGCAGTTTGGGGAGCTCTGGGGCCAACGTCCTGACTTTC
15	TRBV6-5	TRBJ2-5	-	-	CASSSLGGGQETQYF	TGTGCCAGCAGTTCCTTGGGGGGCGGGCAAGAGACCCAGTACTTC
15	TRBV19	TRBJ2-7	TRBD2	-	CASASIGGGSGEQYF	TGTGCCAGTGCCAGTATCGGGGGGGGATCGGGAGAGCAGTACTTC
15	TRBV2	TRBJ2-3	TRBD2	-	CASCRPSGGTDTQYF	TGTGCCAGCTGCCGTCCTAGCGGGGGTACAGATACGCAGTATTTT
14	TRBV5-1	TRBJ2-7	TRBD1	-	CASSLGQGHHEQYF	TGCGCCAGCAGCTTGGGACAGGGGCACCACGAGCAGTACTTC
13	TRBV4-2	TRBJ2-5	TRBD2	-	CASSGTREETQYF	TGTGCCAGCAGCGGGACTAGAGAAGAGACCCAGTACTTC
14	TRBV2	TRBJ2-7	TRBD1	-	CASRRTGSYYEQYF	TGTGCCAGCAGACGGACAGGGTCCTACTACGAGCAGTACTTC
16	TRBV28	TRBJ1-5	-	-	CASSNAAGARSQPQHF	TGTGCCAGCAGCAACGCTGCGGGGGCGCGGAGTCAGCCCCAGCATTTT
15	TRBV30	TRBJ2-7	TRBD1	-	CAWSYPGQGIYEQYF	TGTGCCTGGAGTTATCCGGGACAGGGTATCTACGAGCAGTACTTC
13	TRBV7-3	TRBJ2-7	-	-	CASSLTASYEQYF	TGTGCCAGCAGCTTAACGGCGTCCTACGAGCAGTACTTC
15	TRBV6-1	TRBJ2-3	TRBD1	-	CASSRDRGGPDTQYF	TGTGCCAGCAGTCGGGACAGGGGCGGTCCAGATACGCAGTATTTT
14	TRBV5-5	TRBJ2-7	-	-	CASSLDPSGYEQYF	TGTGCCAGCAGCTTGGATCCCTCCGGTTACGAGCAGTACTTC
17	TRBV15	TRBJ2-2	-	-	CATSSGGPGGDDGELFF	TGTGCCACCAGCAGTGGTGGTCCCGGCGGGGATGACGGGGAGCTGTTTTTT
14	TRBV11-2	TRBJ2-5	TRBD1	-	CASSRDSPRETQYF	TGTGCCAGCAGCAGGGACAGCCCTCGGGAGACCCAGTACTTC
14	TRBV9	TRBJ1-5	-	-	CASSVDPGVKPQHF	TGTGCCAGCAGCGTAGATCCAGGGGTAAAGCCCCAGCATTTT
14	TRBV6-6	TRBJ2-3	-	once	CASRARQGTDTQYF	TGTGCCAGCAGAGCTCGTCAAGGCACAGATACGCAGTATTTT
16	TRBV6-6	TRBJ1-3	TRBD1	-	CASSSTIRGTGNTIYF	TGTGCCAGCAGTTCTACCATCAGGGGGACTGGAAACACCATATATTTT
13	TRBV29-1	TRBJ2-1	-	once	CSEIRYERGEQFF	TGCAGTGAAATCAGATACGAACGGGGTGAGCAGTTCTTC
14	TRBV19	TRBJ2-5	-	-	CASSPPMREETQYF	TGTGCCAGTAGTCCTCCGATGAGGGAAGAGACCCAGTACTTC
17	TRBV19	TRBJ2-6	TRBD1	once	CASSIGTGRSGANVLTF	TGTGCCAGTAGTATCGGGACAGGCCGCTCTGGGGCCAACGTCCTGACTTTC
12	TRBV27	TRBJ2-3	-	-	CASSSRTDTQYF	TGTGCCAGCAGTTCTCGCACAGATACGCAGTATTTT
15	TRBV7-3	TRBJ2-5	TRBD1	once	CASSRDRGPMETQYF	TGTGCCAGCAGCCGCGACAGGGGGCCCATGGAGACCCAGTACTTC
17	TRBV28	TRBJ1-3	-	few	CASSLGVGPDSGNTIYF	TGTGCCAGCAGTTTAGGGGTAGGGCCGGACTCTGGAAACACCATATATTTT
14	TRBV10-3	TRBJ1-3	TRBD1	-	CAISGRDRGNTIYF	TGTGCCATCAGTGGCCGGGACAGGGGAAACACCATATATTTT
16	TRBV18	TRBJ2-7	-	-	CASSPYFGGGADEQYF	TGTGCCAGCTCACCCTACTTCGGAGGGGGGGCCGACGAGCAGTACTTC
14	TRBV18	TRBJ1-1	-	-	CASSPPVLNTEAFF	TGTGCCAGCTCACCACCGGTACTGAACACTGAAGCTTTCTTT
14	TRBV6-5	TRBJ1-5	-	-	CASRGPRANQPQHF	TGTGCCAGCAGGGGTCCACGGGCCAATCAGCCCCAGCATTTT
17	TRBV4-2	TRBJ2-1	TRBD2	-	CASSQDGSGNAYNEQFF	TGTGCCAGCAGCCAAGATGGCAGCGGGAATGCTTACAATGAGCAGTTCTTC
15	TRBV5-4	TRBJ2-3	TRBD1	-	CASSFGTVSTDTQYF	TGTGCCAGCAGCTTCGGGACAGTCAGCACAGATACGCAGTATTTT
14	TRBV5-6	TRBJ2-4	-	few	CASSLNTPKNIQYF	TGTGCCAGCAGCTTGAACACTCCCAAAAACATTCAGTACTTC
17	TRBV30	TRBJ1-1	TRBD1	-	CAWSGPDRGRGSTEAFF	TGTGCCTGGAGTGGCCCTGACAGGGGGCGGGGGAGTACTGAAGCTTTCTTT
14	TRBV6-1	TRBJ1-1	TRBD1	-	CASSYRGRNTEAFF	TGTGCCAGCAGCTACAGGGGCCGGAACACTGAAGCTTTCTTT